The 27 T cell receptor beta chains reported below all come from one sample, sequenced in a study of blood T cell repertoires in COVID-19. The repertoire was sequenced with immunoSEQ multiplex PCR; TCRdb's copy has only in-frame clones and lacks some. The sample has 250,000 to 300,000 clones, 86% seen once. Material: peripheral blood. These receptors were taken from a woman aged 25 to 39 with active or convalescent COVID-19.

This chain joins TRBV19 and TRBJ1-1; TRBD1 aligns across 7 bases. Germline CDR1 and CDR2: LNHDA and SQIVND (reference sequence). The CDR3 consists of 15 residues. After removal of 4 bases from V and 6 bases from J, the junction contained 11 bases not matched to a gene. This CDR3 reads CASSKLQGRIAEAFF. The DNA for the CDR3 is TGTGCCAGTAGTAAACTACAGGGGAGGATAGCTGAAGCTTTCTTT.

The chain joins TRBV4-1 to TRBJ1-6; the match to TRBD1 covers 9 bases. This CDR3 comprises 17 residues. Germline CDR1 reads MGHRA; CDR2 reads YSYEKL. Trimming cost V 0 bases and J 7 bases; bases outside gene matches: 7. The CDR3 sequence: CASSQDPGTGRNSPLHF. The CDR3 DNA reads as TGCGCCAGCAGCCAAGATCCCGGGACAGGGCGAAATTCACCCCTCCACTTT.

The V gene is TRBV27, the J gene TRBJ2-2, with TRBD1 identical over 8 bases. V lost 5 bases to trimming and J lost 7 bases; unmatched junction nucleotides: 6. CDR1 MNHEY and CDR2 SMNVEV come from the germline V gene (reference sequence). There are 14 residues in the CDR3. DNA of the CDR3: TGTGCCAGCAGTCCAGCCGGGACAGGCGGGGAGCTGTTTTTT. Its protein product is CASSPAGTGGELFF.

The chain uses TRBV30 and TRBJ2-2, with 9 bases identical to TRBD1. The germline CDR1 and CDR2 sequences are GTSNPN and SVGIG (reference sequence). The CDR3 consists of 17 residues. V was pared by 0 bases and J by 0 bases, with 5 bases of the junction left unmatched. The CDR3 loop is CAWSVRGTGTNTGELFF. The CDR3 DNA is TGTGCCTGGAGTGTAAGGGGGACAGGGACGAACACCGGGGAGCTGTTTTTT.

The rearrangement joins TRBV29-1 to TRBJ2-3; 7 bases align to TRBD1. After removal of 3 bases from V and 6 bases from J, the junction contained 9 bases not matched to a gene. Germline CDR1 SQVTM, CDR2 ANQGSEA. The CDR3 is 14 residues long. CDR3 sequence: CSVDGDRESDTQYF. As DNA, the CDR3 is TGCAGCGTTGATGGTGACAGGGAAAGCGATACGCAGTATTTT.

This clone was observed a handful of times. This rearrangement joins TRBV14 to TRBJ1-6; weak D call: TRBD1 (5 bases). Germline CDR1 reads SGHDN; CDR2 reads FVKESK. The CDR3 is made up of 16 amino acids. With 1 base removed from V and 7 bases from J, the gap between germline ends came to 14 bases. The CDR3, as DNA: TGTGCCAGCAGCCAAGTTATTGACAGAAGCAATTCACCCCTCCACTTT. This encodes CASSQVIDRSNSPLHF.

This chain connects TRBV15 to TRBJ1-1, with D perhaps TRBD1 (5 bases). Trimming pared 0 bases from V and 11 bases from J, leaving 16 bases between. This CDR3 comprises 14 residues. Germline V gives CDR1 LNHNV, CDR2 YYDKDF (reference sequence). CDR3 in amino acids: CATSRDEGTRGAFF. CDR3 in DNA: TGTGCCACCAGCAGAGATGAAGGTACAAGGGGCGCTTTCTTT.

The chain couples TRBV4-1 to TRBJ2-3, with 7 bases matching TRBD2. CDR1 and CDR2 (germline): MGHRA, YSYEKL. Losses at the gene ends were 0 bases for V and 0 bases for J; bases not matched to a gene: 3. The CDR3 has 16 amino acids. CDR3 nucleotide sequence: TGCGCCAGCAGCCAAGAGGGGGGGTTAAGCACAGATACGCAGTATTTT. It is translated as CASSQEGGLSTDTQYF.

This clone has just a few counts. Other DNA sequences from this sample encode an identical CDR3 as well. CDR3 amino acids: CASSQGQSYGYTF. The CDR3 coding sequence is TGTGCCAGCAGCCAGGGACAGAGCTATGGCTACACCTTC. V and J are TRBV14 and TRBJ1-2, with 7 bases fitting TRBD1. The V segment lost 3 bases and the J segment 4 bases; nucleotides outside the gene matches: 2. The CDR3 sequence is 13 residues long. Germline CDR1 reads SGHDN; CDR2 reads FVKESK.

The CDR3 region is CASSSPRTGRNEAFF. DNA for the CDR3: TGTGCCAGCAGTTCCCCCAGGACCGGGAGAAATGAAGCTTTCTTT. The chain is built from TRBV28 and TRBJ1-1; D is unresolved. Germline CDR1 is MDHEN and CDR2 is SYDVKM. V was shortened by 4 bases and J by 7 bases, with 19 bases between the two germline ends. This CDR3 has 15 residues. Supplemented by reference TRBV28 and TRBJ1-1, the full variable domain reads DVKVTQSSRYLVKRTGEKVFLECVQDMDHENMFWYRQDPGLGLRLIYFSYDVKMKEKGDIPEGYSVSREKKERFSLILESASTNQTSMYLCASSSPRTGRNEAFFGQGTRLTVV.

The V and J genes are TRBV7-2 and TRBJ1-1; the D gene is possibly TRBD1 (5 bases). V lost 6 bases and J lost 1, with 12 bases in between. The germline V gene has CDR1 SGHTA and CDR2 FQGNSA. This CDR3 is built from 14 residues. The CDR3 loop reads CASRVVTANTEAFF. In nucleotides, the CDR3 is TGTGCCAGCAGGGTGGTGACAGCGAACACTGAAGCTTTCTTT.

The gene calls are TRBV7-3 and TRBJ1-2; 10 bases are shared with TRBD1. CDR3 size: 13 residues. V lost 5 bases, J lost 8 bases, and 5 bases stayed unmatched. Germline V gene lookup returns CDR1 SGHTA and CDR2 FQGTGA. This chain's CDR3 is CASSGDRGLGYTF. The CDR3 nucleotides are TGTGCCAGCAGCGGGGACAGGGGTTTGGGCTACACCTTC. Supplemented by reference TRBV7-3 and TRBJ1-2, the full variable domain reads GAGVSQTPSNKVTEKGKYVELRCDPISGHTALYWYRQSLGQGPEFLIYFQGTGAADDSGLPNDRFFAVRPEGSVSTLKIQRTERGDSAVYLCASSGDRGLGYTFGSGTRLTVV.

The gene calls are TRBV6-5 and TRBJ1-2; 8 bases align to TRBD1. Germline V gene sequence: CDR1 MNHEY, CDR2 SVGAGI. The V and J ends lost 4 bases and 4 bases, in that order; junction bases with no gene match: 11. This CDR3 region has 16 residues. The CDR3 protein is CASSSDRANHVYGYTF. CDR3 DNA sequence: TGTGCCAGCAGTTCGGACAGGGCCAATCATGTCTATGGCTACACCTTC.

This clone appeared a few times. CDR3 sequence: CASQEGYQGNTIYF. CDR3 in DNA: TGCGCCAGCCAGGAGGGGTACCAAGGGAACACCATATATTTT. The V and J genes are TRBV5-1 and TRBJ1-3; a possible D gene is TRBD1 (5 bases). This CDR3 spans 14 amino acids. The V and J ends lost 7 bases and 7 bases respectively, with 18 bases between them. Per the germline V gene, CDR1 is SGHRS and CDR2 is YFSETQ.

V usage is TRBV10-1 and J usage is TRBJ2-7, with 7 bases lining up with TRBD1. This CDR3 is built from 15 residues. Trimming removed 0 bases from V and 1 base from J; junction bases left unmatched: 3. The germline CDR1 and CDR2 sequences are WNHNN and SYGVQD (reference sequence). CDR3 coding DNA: TGCGCCAGCAGTGAGTCCGGGACAGCGTCCTACGAGCAGTACTTC. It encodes CASSESGTASYEQYF.

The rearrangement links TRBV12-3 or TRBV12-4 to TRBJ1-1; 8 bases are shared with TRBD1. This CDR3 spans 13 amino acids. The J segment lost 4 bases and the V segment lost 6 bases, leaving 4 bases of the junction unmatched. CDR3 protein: CASSLDRGTEAFF. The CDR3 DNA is TGTGCCAGCAGCCTCGACAGGGGCACTGAAGCTTTCTTT.

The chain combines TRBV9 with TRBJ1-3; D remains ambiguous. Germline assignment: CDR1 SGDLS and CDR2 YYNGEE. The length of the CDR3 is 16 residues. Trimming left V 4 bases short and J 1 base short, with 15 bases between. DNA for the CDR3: TGTGCCAGCAGCCCCCAAGGAGCGGGGTCTGGAAACACCATATATTTT. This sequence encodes CASSPQGAGSGNTIYF.

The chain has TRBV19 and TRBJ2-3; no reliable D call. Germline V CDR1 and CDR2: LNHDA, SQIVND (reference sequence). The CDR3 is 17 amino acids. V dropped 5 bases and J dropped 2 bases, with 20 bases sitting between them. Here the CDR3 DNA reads TGTGCCAGTAGTGGCCCGGCAGCGCCTATAGCCACAGATACGCAGTATTTT. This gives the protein CASSGPAAPIATDTQYF.

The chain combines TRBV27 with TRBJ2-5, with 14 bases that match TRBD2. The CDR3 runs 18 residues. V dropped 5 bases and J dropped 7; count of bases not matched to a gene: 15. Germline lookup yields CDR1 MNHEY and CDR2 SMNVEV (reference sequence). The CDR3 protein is CASSRGTSGGLGVWTQYF. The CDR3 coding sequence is TGTGCCAGCAGTCGTGGGACTAGCGGGGGTTTGGGTGTGTGGACCCAGTACTTC.

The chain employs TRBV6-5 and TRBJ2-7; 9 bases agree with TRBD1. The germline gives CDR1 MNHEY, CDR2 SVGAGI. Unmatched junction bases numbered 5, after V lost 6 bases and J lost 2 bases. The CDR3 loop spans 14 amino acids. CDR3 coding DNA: TGTGCCAGCAGGGAGACAGGGGGGCCCTACGAGCAGTACTTC. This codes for CASRETGGPYEQYF.

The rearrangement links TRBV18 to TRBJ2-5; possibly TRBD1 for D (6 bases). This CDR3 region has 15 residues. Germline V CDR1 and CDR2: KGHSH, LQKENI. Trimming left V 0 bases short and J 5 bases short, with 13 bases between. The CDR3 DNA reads TGTGCCAGCTCACCACCGTCCAGGGGCGGGGAGACCCAGTACTTC. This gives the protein CASSPPSRGGETQYF. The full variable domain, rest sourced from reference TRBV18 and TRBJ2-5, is NAGVMQNPRHLVRRRGQEARLRCSPMKGHSHVYWYRQLPEEGLKFMVYLQKENIIDESGMPKERFSAEFPKEGPSILRIQQVVRGDSAAYFCASSPPSRGGETQYFGPGTRLLVL.

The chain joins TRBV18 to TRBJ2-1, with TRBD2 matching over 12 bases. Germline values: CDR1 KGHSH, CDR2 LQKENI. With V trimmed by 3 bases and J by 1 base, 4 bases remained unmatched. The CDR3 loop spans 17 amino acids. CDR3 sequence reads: CASSPSTSGGSYNEQFF. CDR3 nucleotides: TGTGCCAGCTCACCCTCGACTAGCGGGGGTTCCTACAATGAGCAGTTCTTC.

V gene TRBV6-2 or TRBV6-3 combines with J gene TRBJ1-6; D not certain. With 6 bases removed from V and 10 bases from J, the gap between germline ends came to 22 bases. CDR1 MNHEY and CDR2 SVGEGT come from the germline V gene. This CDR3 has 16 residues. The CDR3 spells CASSNSHGGGKSPLHF. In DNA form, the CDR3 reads TGTGCCAGCAGCAACTCCCATGGAGGAGGGAAATCACCCCTCCACTTT.

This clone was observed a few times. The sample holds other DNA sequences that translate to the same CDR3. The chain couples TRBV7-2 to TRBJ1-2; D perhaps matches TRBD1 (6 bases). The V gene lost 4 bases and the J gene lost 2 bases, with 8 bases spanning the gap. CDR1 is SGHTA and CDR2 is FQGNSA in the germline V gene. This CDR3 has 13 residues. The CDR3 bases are TGTGCCAGCAGCTCCGGACAGAACTATGGCTACACCTTC. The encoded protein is CASSSGQNYGYTF.

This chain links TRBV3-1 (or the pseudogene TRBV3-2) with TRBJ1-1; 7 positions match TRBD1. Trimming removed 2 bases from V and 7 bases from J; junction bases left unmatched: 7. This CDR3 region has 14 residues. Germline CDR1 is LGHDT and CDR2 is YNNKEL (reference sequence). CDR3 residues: CASSQTGARIEAFF. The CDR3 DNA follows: TGTGCCAGCAGCCAAACAGGGGCGCGGATTGAAGCTTTCTTT.

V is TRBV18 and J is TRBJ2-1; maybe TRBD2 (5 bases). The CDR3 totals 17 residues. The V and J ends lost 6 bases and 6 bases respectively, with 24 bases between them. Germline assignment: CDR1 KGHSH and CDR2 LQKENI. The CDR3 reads CASSPARMSAGGNEQFF. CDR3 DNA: TGTGCCAGCTCGCCCGCGCGGATGTCCGCGGGTGGCAATGAGCAGTTCTTC.

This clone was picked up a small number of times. In DNA form, the CDR3 reads TGTGCCAGCAGTTACTCGAGCGGAGAAGCGCAGTACTTC. Protein product: CASSYSSGEAQYF. The gene calls are TRBV6-2 or TRBV6-3 and TRBJ2-7; perhaps TRBD2 as D (5 bases). V shed 0 bases and J shed 9 bases, with 12 bases lying between them. The germline gives CDR1 MNHEY, CDR2 SVGEGT. The CDR3 is 13 residues long.